Each of the 7 T cell receptor beta chains below was sequenced from the same sample in a study of T cells in Graves' hyperthyroidism and ophthalmopathy. RNA transcripts provided the source from which TCR beta CDR3 regions were amplified. The study used the HTBI primer set for a first-round RT-PCR of the TCR CDR3. MiXCR was run by TCRdb on the multiplex PCR reads, yielding one entry per CDR3 protein. The profile shows about 740,000 distinct CDR3 sequences, about 15% of them singletons. The sample was blood. The receptors originated from a young woman with Graves' hyperthyroidism.

Ten or more counts support this clonotype. The V and J genes are TRBV30 and TRBJ2-1, with TRBD2 matching over 7 bases. Per germline, CDR1 GTSNPN and CDR2 SVGIG (reference sequence). V lost 3 bases and J lost 8; bases outside the gene matches: 7. This CDR3 spans 13 amino acids. The CDR3 loop is CAWSLLGGDEQFF. CDR3 nucleotide sequence: TGTGCCTGGAGCTTGCTGGGGGGGGATGAGCAGTTCTTC.

This clonotype was picked up many times. The chain has TRBV11-1 and TRBJ2-1; 9 bases agree with TRBD2. This CDR3 contains 15 residues. After removal of 5 bases from V and 10 bases from J, the junction contained 12 bases not matched to a gene. Germline V lookup: CDR1 SGHAT, CDR2 FQDESV (reference sequence). CDR3 nucleotide sequence: TGTGCCAGCAGCCAGACTAGCGGCTCCCCTGGGGAGCAGTTCTTC. This translates into CASSQTSGSPGEQFF. The full variable domain, its missing parts supplied by reference TRBV11-1 and TRBJ2-1, is EAEVAQSPRYKITEKSQAVAFWCDPISGHATLYWYRQILGQGPELLVQFQDESVVDDSQLPKDRFSAERLKGVDSTLKIQPAELGDSAMYLCASSQTSGSPGEQFFGPGTRLTVL.

This clonotype has a handful of counts. The gene calls are TRBV28 and TRBJ2-3, with D uncertain. Trimming took 1 base from V and 0 from J, leaving 14 bases between them. CDR3 length equals 17 residues. The germline V gene encodes CDR1 MDHEN and CDR2 SYDVKM. CDR3 nucleotides: TGTGCCAGCAGTTTATACCCCCACACGTTTAGCACAGATACGCAGTATTTT. Its protein product is CASSLYPHTFSTDTQYF.

This clonotype was seen more than once but under ten times. The chain has TRBV6-1 and TRBJ2-6; D call uncertain. The V gene's germline CDR1 is MNHNS and CDR2 SASEGT. V dropped 6 bases and J dropped 0 bases, with 9 bases sitting between them. The CDR3 length is 15 residues. This chain's CDR3 is CASSALSSGANVLTF. As DNA, the CDR3 is TGTGCCAGCAGCGCACTTAGCTCTGGGGCCAACGTCCTGACTTTC.

This clonotype showed up many times. This sequence joins TRBV7-9 and TRBJ2-1; D possibly matches TRBD1 or TRBD2 (5 bases each). This CDR3 spans 14 amino acids. In germline, CDR1 is SEHNR, CDR2 FQNEAQ (reference sequence). Trimming removed 6 bases at V and 5 bases at J, with 14 bases between. In DNA form, the CDR3 reads TGTGCCAGCAGGTCTCCGGGACCCCACAATGAGCAGTTCTTC. Protein product: CASRSPGPHNEQFF. Full variable domain (missing parts from reference TRBV7-9 and TRBJ2-1): DTGVSQNPRHKITKRGQNVTFRCDPISEHNRLYWYRQTLGQGPEFLTYFQNEAQLEKSRLLSDRFSAERPKGSFSTLEIQRTEQGDSAMYLCASRSPGPHNEQFFGPGTRLTVL.

As regards this clonotype: A much larger clone sits a single nucleotide away, making a read error possible. The CDR3 DNA reads TGCAGTGCTAGGGGGACCCACGAGCAGTACTTC. This gives the protein CSARGTHEQYF. The rearrangement joins TRBV20-1 to TRBJ2-7, with D perhaps being TRBD1 or TRBD2 (5 bases each). The CDR3 is 11 amino acids. With 3 bases removed from V and 5 bases from J, the gap between germline ends came to 8 bases. Germline lookup yields CDR1 DFQATT and CDR2 SNEGSKA (reference sequence).

The sample holds many counts of this clonotype. CDR3 protein: CASSEHPGLAEPWADTQYF. CDR3 in DNA: TGTGCCAGCAGTGAACACCCGGGACTAGCGGAGCCCTGGGCAGATACGCAGTATTTT. The chain recombines TRBV2 with TRBJ2-3, with TRBD2 matching over 11 bases. The germline V gene has CDR1 SNHLY and CDR2 FYNNEI. J lost 4 bases, V lost 2 bases, and 14 bases had no gene match. The CDR3 totals 19 residues.